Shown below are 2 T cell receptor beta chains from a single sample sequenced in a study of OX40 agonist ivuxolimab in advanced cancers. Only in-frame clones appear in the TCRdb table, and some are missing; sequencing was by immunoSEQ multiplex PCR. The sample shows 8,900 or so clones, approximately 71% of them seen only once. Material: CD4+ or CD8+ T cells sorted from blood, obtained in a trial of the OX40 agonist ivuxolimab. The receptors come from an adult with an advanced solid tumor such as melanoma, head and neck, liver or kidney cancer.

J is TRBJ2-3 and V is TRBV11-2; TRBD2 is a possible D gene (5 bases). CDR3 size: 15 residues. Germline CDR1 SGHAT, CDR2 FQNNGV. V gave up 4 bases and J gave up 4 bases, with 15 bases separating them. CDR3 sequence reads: CASSYPGGRADTQYF. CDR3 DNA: TGTGCCAGCAGCTACCCGGGCGGGCGGGCAGATACGCAGTATTTT.

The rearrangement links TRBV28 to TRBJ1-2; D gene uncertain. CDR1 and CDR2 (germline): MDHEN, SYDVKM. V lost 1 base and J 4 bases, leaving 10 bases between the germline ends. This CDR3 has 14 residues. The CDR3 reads CASSLSVGLYGYTF. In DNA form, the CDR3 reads TGTGCCAGCAGTTTATCGGTTGGGCTCTATGGCTACACCTTC.